One sample yielded the 18 T cell receptor beta chains listed below, sequenced in a study of T cell repertoires in cytomegalovirus infection. TCRdb re-called the reads through MiXCR, storing one row per CDR3 protein. There are nearly 650,000 distinct CDR3 sequences in the sample; 24% occur only once, and less than 9.5% lies in the top ten. Source material: CD8+ T cells from PBMCs. The receptors derive from a human donor in good health (CMV status not recorded). Some clones in this sample may be carry-over from other donors' samples.

The chain employs TRBV29-1 and TRBJ1-1; TRBD1 is a possible D gene (5 bases). The CDR3 runs to 12 residues. Germline CDR1 SQVTM, CDR2 ANQGSEA. The V end lost 6 bases, the J end lost 3 bases, and 11 bases lay between the germline ends. CDR3 nucleotides: TGCAGCGTCGAGGGGTGGGACACTGAAGCTTTCTTT. It specifies CSVEGWDTEAFF.

The chain recombines TRBV29-1 with TRBJ2-2; D is ambiguous. V was pared by 4 bases and J by 3 bases, with 9 bases between. This CDR3 region has 13 residues. Germline assignment: CDR1 SQVTM and CDR2 ANQGSEA. DNA of the CDR3: TGCAGCGTTGTAGGGTCGGACACCGGGGAGCTGTTTTTT. Translating it yields CSVVGSDTGELFF.

In its sample, this clonotype was seen a few times. This chain uses TRBV28 with TRBJ1-1; D is perhaps TRBD1 (5 bases). The V gene lost 3 bases and the J gene lost 0 bases, with 8 bases spanning the gap. Germline V lookup: CDR1 MDHEN, CDR2 SYDVKM. The CDR3 covers 14 residues. The CDR3 sequence: CASSFTGLNTEAFF. The DNA for the CDR3 is TGTGCCAGCAGTTTCACGGGACTGAACACTGAAGCTTTCTTT.

This rearrangement joins TRBV7-8 to TRBJ2-7; 8 positions match TRBD2. The CDR3 loop spans 13 amino acids. From germline, CDR1 is SGHVS and CDR2 FQNEAQ. Trimming took 5 bases from V and 7 from J; bases not matched to a gene: 7. The CDR3: CASSPGLAGEQYV. The CDR3 nucleotides are TGTGCCAGCAGCCCAGGACTAGCAGGGGAGCAGTACGTC.

A word on this clonotype: A much larger clone lies one base from this, so it may be a read error. The chain links TRBV7-8 to TRBJ2-7, with TRBD2 as a possible D gene (6 bases). The CDR3 contains 13 residues. CDR1 and CDR2 (germline): SGHVS, FQNEAQ. The CDR3 sequence is CTSSSLANYEQYF. CDR3 sequence (DNA): TGTACCAGCAGTTCTCTAGCGAACTACGAGCAGTACTTC.

The CDR3 sequence: CASSWSRDRGTWEQYV. The CDR3 coding sequence is TGTGCCAGCAGTTGGTCCAGGGACAGGGGAACTTGGGAGCAGTACGTC. The chain couples TRBV28 to TRBJ2-7; 10 bases align to TRBD1. The V gene end was trimmed by 4 bases and the J gene end by 7 bases; junction bases not matched to a gene: 13. This CDR3 is 16 amino acids long. The germline V gene has CDR1 MDHEN and CDR2 SYDVKM.

The gene calls are TRBV29-1 and TRBJ2-4; TRBD2 agrees at 8 bases. The CDR3 loop spans 13 amino acids. V was clipped by 7 bases and J by 3 bases; unmatched bases: 5. Germline CDR1 SQVTM, CDR2 ANQGSEA. This CDR3 reads CSAVAGGKNIQYF. Written as DNA, the CDR3 is TGCAGCGCCGTGGCGGGGGGCAAAAACATTCAGTACTTC.

The chain employs TRBV25-1 and TRBJ1-2; D is ambiguous. Per the germline V gene, CDR1 is MGHDK and CDR2 is SYGVNS. Deletions cut 6 bases from V and 6 bases from J, with 17 bases between. This CDR3 has 14 amino acids. The CDR3 here is CASSPTLVMDGYTF. As DNA, the CDR3 is TGTGCCAGCAGCCCGACGTTGGTTATGGATGGCTACACCTTC.

This chain connects TRBV11-2 to TRBJ2-3; either TRBD1 or TRBD2 may supply D (5 bases each). V was trimmed by 5 bases and J by 7 bases, leaving 16 bases between them. The CDR3 is 14 residues long. Looked up from germline, CDR1 is SGHAT and CDR2 is FQNNGV. The CDR3, as DNA: TGTGCCAGCAGCACCCCCCCTCGGGGCAATACGCAGTATTTT. Its protein is CASSTPPRGNTQYF.

J is TRBJ2-3 and V is TRBV12-3 or TRBV12-4, with 10 bases fitting TRBD1. The CDR3 is made up of 18 amino acids. The V gene end was trimmed by 3 bases and the J gene end by 3 bases; junction bases not matched to a gene: 12. CDR3 in amino acids: CASSFRILDRGRTDTQYF. In nucleotides, the CDR3 is TGTGCCAGCAGTTTTAGAATCCTCGACAGGGGGCGTACAGATACGCAGTATTTT.

In its sample, this clonotype was seen a few times. The chain employs TRBV25-1 and TRBJ1-4; 7 nucleotides match TRBD1. The V gene's germline CDR1 is MGHDK and CDR2 SYGVNS. The CDR3 length is 16 residues. V was pared by 3 bases and J by 1 base, with 5 bases of the junction left unmatched. The CDR3 reads CASSDLTGVTNEKLFF. The CDR3 DNA reads TGTGCCAGCAGTGATCTAACAGGGGTAACTAATGAAAAACTGTTTTTT. Based on the CDR3 plus reference TRBV25-1 and TRBJ1-4, the full variable domain is EADIYQTPRYLVIGTGKKITLECSQTMGHDKMYWYQQDPGMELHLIHYSYGVNSTEKGDLSSESTVSRIRTEHFPLTLESARPSHTSQYLCASSDLTGVTNEKLFFGSGTQLSVL.

The V call is TRBV11-2, the J call TRBJ2-5; TRBD2 matches at 11 bases. Trimming took 5 bases from V and 4 from J; bases not matched to a gene: 6. CDR1 and CDR2 from the germline V gene are SGHAT and FQNNGV. This CDR3 region has 15 residues. CDR3 amino acids: CASSDLAGGGETQYF. The CDR3, as DNA: TGTGCCAGCAGCGACCTAGCGGGGGGAGGAGAGACCCAGTACTTC.

Only a few counts were recorded for this clonotype. The chain links TRBV29-1 to TRBJ2-6; D might be TRBD2 (5 bases). The CDR3 is 14 residues long. Germline V gene data show CDR1 as SQVTM and CDR2 as ANQGSEA. V was clipped by 3 bases and J by 3 bases, with 9 bases between them. The CDR3 region has the DNA TGCAGCGTTGAGGAGGTTGGTGGGGCCAACGTCCTGACTTTC. Its translation: CSVEEVGGANVLTF.

The genes are TRBV6-5 and TRBJ2-2; D unresolved. Trimming shortened V by 4 bases and J by 4 bases, and 16 bases separated the two germline ends. The CDR3 is made up of 16 amino acids. Per germline, CDR1 MNHEY and CDR2 SVGAGI. The CDR3 DNA is TGTGCCAGCAGTTTGGGGTATGAGTGGAGCACCGGGGAGCTGTTTTTT. Encoded protein: CASSLGYEWSTGELFF.

This clonotype was seen at least ten times. This chain connects TRBV7-9 to TRBJ2-3, with 10 bases aligning to TRBD2. Per the germline V gene, CDR1 is SEHNR and CDR2 is FQNEAQ (reference sequence). With V trimmed by 3 bases and J by 2 bases, 5 bases remained unmatched. This CDR3 contains 16 residues. The CDR3 spells CASSLPSGGHTDTQYF. The CDR3, as DNA: TGTGCCAGCAGCTTGCCTAGCGGGGGACACACAGATACGCAGTATTTT.

This chain links TRBV3-1 with TRBJ2-1; tentative D call: TRBD2 (5 bases). The germline gives CDR1 LGHDT, CDR2 YNNKEL (reference sequence). Trimming left V 4 bases short and J 11 bases short, with 18 bases between. This CDR3 is 14 amino acids long. The CDR3 reads CASSRRETEFKQFF. Here the CDR3 DNA reads TGTGCCAGCAGCCGTAGGGAGACGGAATTTAAGCAGTTCTTC.

The V gene is TRBV20-1, the J gene TRBJ2-3; TRBD2 is a possible D gene (5 bases). Per germline, CDR1 DFQATT and CDR2 SNEGSKA (reference sequence). This CDR3 is 16 amino acids long. V lost 6 bases and J lost 4, with 23 bases in between. As DNA, the CDR3 is TGCAGTGCCTCTCCTTGGGCCATCCCGGAGGCAGATACGCAGTATTTT. Translation gives CSASPWAIPEADTQYF.

This clonotype was seen only a few times. The chain couples TRBV20-1 to TRBJ1-5; possible D gene TRBD1, 6 bases. The CDR3 is 15 amino acids. Germline V gene data show CDR1 as DFQATT and CDR2 as SNEGSKA (reference sequence). Trimming shortened V by 1 base and J by 5 bases, and 15 bases separated the two germline ends. The CDR3 region has the DNA TGCAGTGCTAGAGGGCCAGACAGGAGATATCAGCCCCAGCATTTT. This gives the protein CSARGPDRRYQPQHF.